The clone carrying this T cell receptor beta chain was observed a handful of times. This entry comes from a study of blood T cell repertoires in COVID-19. Study-wide background: COVID-19 samples, acute and convalescent, were from the United States, Italy and Spain. The cDNA or gDNA used as material had been derived from T cells, B-cell-depleted T cells, or PBMCs.

CDR1 and CDR2 (germline): SEHNR, FQNEAQ (reference sequence). This CDR3 region has 16 residues. V dropped 5 bases and J dropped 1; count of bases not matched to a gene: 5. Source study methods: By means of reference gene primer amplification, nucleated cell counts were estimated. Profiling relied on immunoSEQ multiplex PCR, and the TCRdb table lists in-frame clones only, not all of them. Clone size and V and J calls were adopted from that table, with D and trimming inferred from the DNA. The data contain over 95,000 clones, 79% of them singletons. Sequencing input: peripheral blood. The chain joins TRBV7-9 to TRBJ1-2, with TRBD1 matching over 12 bases. The origin of this receptor is a woman older than 75 with active or convalescent COVID-19. The CDR3 DNA sequence: TGTGCCAGCAGCAAGGGACAGGGGGCTTTTAACTATGGCTACACCTTC. It yields the protein CASSKGQGAFNYGYTF. Full variable domain (outside the CDR3, taken from reference TRBV7-9 and TRBJ1-2): DTGVSQNPRHKITKRGQNVTFRCDPISEHNRLYWYRQTLGQGPEFLTYFQNEAQLEKSRLLSDRFSAERPKGSFSTLEIQRTEQGDSAMYLCASSKGQGAFNYGYTFGSGTRLTVV.